This TCR beta chain was profiled in a study of cytomegalovirus exposure and HLA in healthy donors. In the study overall: The early release's HLA-typed donors yielded tens of millions of unique TCRs.

PCR used 60 Vbeta primers and 13 Jbeta primers. Clones were sequenced by immunoSEQ multiplex PCR, and TCRdb holds only the in-frame ones, with some missing. Of over 150,000 clones in the sample, around three quarters were seen once. A note on this clone: The antigen is unknown.

Broader study findings: It was taken for granted in presence/absence analyses that sequencing depth across donors was roughly uniform. An analysis was carried out later, and it reportedly showed fewer N-insertions in an Asian-associated ancestry cluster than the approximately 700-donor mean. Reportedly, TCR beta sequences accurately predicted HLA-A and HLA-B alleles in most subjects.

This CDR3 contains 15 residues. V dropped 3 bases and J dropped 4; count of bases not matched to a gene: 4. The germline V gene has CDR1 LNHDA and CDR2 SQIVND (reference sequence). Sequencing input: PBMCs. The chain is built from TRBV19 and TRBJ2-1; TRBD2 matches 9 bases. This clonotype originated in a boy younger than 18 in good health and CMV-seronegative. The CDR3 coding sequence is TGTGCCAGTAGTATCCCGACTAGCGGATACAATGAGCAGTTCTTC. Amino acids: CASSIPTSGYNEQFF.